This T cell receptor (beta chain) was sequenced for a study of identical twins. On this clonotype itself: The antigen is unknown.

CDR3 length: 16 residues. Trimming removed 0 bases from V and 2 bases from J, with 10 bases in between. Germline loops: CDR1 SGHAT, CDR2 FQNNGV. The cDNA had a unique molecular identifier and a template-switch universal primer site. TCRdb passed the 5' RACE reads through MiXCR, listing each CDR3 protein once. Of approximately 500,000 distinct CDR3 sequences listed, roughly 15% are singletons. The study, taken as a whole, reports: The more abundant beta clonotypes in cord blood had fewer insertions, and memory repertoires did not show this.

The data also belong to a second study, concerning yellow fever vaccine responses in identical twins.

The material sequenced was CD4+ T cells sorted from blood. The receptor comes from a woman in her late teens or twenties in good health. V usage is TRBV11-2 and J usage is TRBJ2-2; D could derive from TRBD1 or TRBD2 (5 bases each). The CDR3 nucleotides read TGTGCCAGCAGCTTAGATGTGGGACGCAACACCGGGGAGCTGTTTTTT. Its translation: CASSLDVGRNTGELFF.